The clone carrying this T cell receptor beta chain was seen once. The method was immunoSEQ multiplex PCR; TCRdb's version includes in-frame clones alone and lacks a portion of them. Among approximately 100,000 clones, approximately 90% were seen once, and the ten largest hold 7.8%. The data derive from a study of control samples from healthy donors and cancer patients. J gave up 6 bases and V 1 base, and 1 base lay outside the gene matches. Germline CDR1 SEHNR, CDR2 FQNEAQ (reference sequence). This CDR3 comprises 13 residues. The sequenced sample was blood. The source is a young man in good health. The chain has TRBV7-9 and TRBJ1-2; 8 bases map to TRBD1. CDR3 amino acids: CASSLETGDGYTF. The DNA of the CDR3 is TGTGCCAGCAGCTTAGAGACAGGGGATGGCTACACCTTC.